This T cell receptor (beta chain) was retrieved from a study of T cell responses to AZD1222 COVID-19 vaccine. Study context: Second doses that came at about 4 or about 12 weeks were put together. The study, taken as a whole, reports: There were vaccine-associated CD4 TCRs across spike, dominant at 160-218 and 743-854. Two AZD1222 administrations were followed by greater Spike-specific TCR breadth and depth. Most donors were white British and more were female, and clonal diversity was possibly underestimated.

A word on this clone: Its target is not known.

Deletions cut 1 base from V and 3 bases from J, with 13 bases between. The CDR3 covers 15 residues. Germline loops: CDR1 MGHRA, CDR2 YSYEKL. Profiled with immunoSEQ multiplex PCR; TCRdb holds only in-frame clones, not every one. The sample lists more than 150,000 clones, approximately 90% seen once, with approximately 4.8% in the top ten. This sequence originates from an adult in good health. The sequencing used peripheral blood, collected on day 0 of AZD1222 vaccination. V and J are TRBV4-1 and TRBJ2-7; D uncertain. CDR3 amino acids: CASSQVPEPFYEQYF. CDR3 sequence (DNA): TGCGCCAGCAGCCAAGTTCCAGAGCCGTTCTACGAGCAGTACTTC.